This TCR beta chain was obtained from a study of blood T cell repertoires in COVID-19. Background on the study: Samples taken during acute and convalescent COVID-19 were collected in the United States, Italy and Spain.

The CDR3 runs to 13 residues. Trimming at V came to 8 bases and at J to 5 bases, leaving 8 bases not matched to a gene. Generated by immunoSEQ multiplex PCR, the TCRdb table keeps only in-frame clones and is missing some. The sample includes 60,000 to 70,000 clones, more than 60% seen only once; the top ten take approximately 6%. This clonotype originated in a woman aged 70-85 years with acute or convalescent COVID-19. Sequences were obtained from peripheral blood. This chain links TRBV12-3 or TRBV12-4 with TRBJ1-2; 7 bases match TRBD1. The CDR3 coding sequence is TGTGCCAGCGGATTGCAGGGGGTTTATGGCTACACCTTC. Translation gives CASGLQGVYGYTF.